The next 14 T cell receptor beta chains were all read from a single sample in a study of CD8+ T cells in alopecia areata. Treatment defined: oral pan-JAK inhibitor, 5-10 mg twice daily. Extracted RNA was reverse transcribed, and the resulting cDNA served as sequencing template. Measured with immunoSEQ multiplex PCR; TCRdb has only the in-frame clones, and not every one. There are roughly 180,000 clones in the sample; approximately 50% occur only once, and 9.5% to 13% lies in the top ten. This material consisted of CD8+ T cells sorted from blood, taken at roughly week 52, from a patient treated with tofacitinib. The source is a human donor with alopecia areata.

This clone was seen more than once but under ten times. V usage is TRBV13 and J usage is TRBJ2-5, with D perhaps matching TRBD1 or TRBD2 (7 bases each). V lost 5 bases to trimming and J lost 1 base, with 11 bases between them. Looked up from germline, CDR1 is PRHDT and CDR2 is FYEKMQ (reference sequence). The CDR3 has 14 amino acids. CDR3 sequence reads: CASSKRDSQETQYF. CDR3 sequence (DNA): TGTGCCAGCAGCAAGCGGGACAGCCAAGAGACCCAGTACTTC.

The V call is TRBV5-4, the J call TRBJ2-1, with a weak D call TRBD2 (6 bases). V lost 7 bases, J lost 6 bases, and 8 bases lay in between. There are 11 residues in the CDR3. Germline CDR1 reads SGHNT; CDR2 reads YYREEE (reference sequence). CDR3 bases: TGTGCCAGCCGACTAGTCAATGAGCAGTTCTTC. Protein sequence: CASRLVNEQFF.

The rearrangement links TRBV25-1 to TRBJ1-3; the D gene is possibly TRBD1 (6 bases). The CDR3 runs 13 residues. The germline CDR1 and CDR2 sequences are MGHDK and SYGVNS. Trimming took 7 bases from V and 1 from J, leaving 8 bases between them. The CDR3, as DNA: TGTGCCAGCAATACAGGGTCTGGAAACACCATATATTTT. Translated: CASNTGSGNTIYF. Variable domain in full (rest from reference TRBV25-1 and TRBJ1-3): EADIYQTPRYLVIGTGKKITLECSQTMGHDKMYWYQQDPGMELHLIHYSYGVNSTEKGDLSSESTVSRIRTEHFPLTLESARPSHTSQYLCASNTGSGNTIYFGEGSWLTVV.

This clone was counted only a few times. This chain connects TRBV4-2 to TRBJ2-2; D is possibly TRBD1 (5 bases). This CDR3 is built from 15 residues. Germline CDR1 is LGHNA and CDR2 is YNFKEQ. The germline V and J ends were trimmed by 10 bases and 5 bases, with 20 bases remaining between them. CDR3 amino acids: CAISPKGKGTGELFF. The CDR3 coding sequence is TGTGCCATATCCCCGAAGGGAAAGGGGACCGGGGAGCTGTTTTTT.

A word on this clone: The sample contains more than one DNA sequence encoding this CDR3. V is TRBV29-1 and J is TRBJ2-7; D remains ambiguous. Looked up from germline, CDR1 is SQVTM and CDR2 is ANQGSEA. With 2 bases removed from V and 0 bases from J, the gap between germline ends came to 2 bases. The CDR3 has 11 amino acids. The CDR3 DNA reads TGCAGCGTTGAAATCTCCTACGAGCAGTACTTC. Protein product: CSVEISYEQYF.

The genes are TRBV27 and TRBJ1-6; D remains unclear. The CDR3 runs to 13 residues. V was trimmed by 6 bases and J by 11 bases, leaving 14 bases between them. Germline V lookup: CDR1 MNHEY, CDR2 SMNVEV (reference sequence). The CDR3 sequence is CASSPHARAPLHF. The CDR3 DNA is TGTGCCAGCAGCCCCCATGCCCGGGCACCCCTCCACTTT.

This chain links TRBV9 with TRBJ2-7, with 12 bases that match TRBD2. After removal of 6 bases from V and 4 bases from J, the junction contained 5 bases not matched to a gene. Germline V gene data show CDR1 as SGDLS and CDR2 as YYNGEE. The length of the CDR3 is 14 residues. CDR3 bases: TGTGCCAGCACTCCGGGACTAGCGGGTTACGAGCAGTACTTC. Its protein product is CASTPGLAGYEQYF.

CDR3 protein: CASSVEAATSTDTQYF. CDR3 sequence (DNA): TGTGCCAGCAGCGTAGAAGCAGCAACTAGCACAGATACGCAGTATTTT. The chain joins TRBV9 to TRBJ2-3; D gene unclear. CDR1 is SGDLS and CDR2 is YYNGEE in the germline V gene. Trimming took off 0 bases at V and 0 bases at J, with 11 bases between the two ends. This CDR3 has 16 amino acids.

CDR3 region: CASSVGDSHIYEQYF. Written as DNA, the CDR3 is TGTGCCAGCAGCGTAGGGGACAGCCATATCTACGAGCAGTACTTC. The genes are TRBV9 and TRBJ2-7; 7 nucleotides match TRBD1. V trimming: 0 bases; J trimming: 3 bases; junction bases outside the gene matches: 6. This CDR3 is built from 15 residues. Germline CDR1 SGDLS, CDR2 YYNGEE. Full variable domain (rest looked up from reference TRBV9 and TRBJ2-7): DSGVTQTPKHLITATGQRVTLRCSPRSGDLSVYWYQQSLDQGLQFLIQYYNGEERAKGNILERFSAQQFPDLHSELNLSSLELGDSALYFCASSVGDSHIYEQYFGPGTRLTVT.

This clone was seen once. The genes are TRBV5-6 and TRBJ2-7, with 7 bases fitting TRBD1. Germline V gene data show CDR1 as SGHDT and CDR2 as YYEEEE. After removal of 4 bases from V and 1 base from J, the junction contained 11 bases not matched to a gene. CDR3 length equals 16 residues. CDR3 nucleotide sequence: TGTGCCAGCAGCCAGGGAGCACAGGGGTTTTCCTACGAGCAGTACTTC. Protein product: CASSQGAQGFSYEQYF.

DNA of the CDR3: TGTGCCAGCAGCCCTCCGGGACAGGGGTACACTGAAGCTTTCTTT. Its protein product is CASSPPGQGYTEAFF. This chain joins TRBV4-2 and TRBJ1-1, with 10 bases that match TRBD1. Losses at the gene ends were 4 bases for V and 3 bases for J; bases not matched to a gene: 5. CDR3 size: 15 residues. Germline loops: CDR1 LGHNA, CDR2 YNFKEQ.

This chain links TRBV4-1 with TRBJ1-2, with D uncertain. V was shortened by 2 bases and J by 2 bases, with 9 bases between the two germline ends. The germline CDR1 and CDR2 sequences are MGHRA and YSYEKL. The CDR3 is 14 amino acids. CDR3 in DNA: TGCGCCAGCAGCCAACCAACAGTGAACTATGGCTACACCTTC. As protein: CASSQPTVNYGYTF.

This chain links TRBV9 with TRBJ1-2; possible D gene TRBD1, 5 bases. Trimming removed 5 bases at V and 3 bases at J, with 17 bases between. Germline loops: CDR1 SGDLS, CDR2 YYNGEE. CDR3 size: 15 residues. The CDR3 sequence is CASSPAGREYYGYTF. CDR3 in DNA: TGTGCCAGCAGTCCAGCTGGCAGGGAGTACTATGGCTACACCTTC.

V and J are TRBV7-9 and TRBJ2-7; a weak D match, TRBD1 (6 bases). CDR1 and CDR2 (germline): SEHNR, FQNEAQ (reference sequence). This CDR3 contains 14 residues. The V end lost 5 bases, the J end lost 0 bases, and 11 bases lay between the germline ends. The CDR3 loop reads CASSPDSSSYEQYF. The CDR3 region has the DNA TGTGCCAGCAGCCCGGACAGCAGCTCCTACGAGCAGTACTTC.